The sequence of this TCR beta chain was determined in a study of radiotherapy plus CTLA-4 blockade in lung cancer. Germline values: CDR1 SGHNT, CDR2 YYREEE (reference sequence). This CDR3 region has 15 residues. Trimming removed 3 bases at V and 1 base at J, with 14 bases between. Sequenced by immunoSEQ multiplex PCR; TCRdb stores in-frame clones only, minus some. The sample has 70,000 to 100,000 clones, approximately 83% seen once; the top ten hold approximately 1.9%. The sequence came from a human donor with non-small cell lung cancer who had a partial response to radiotherapy plus ipilimumab. Sample: peripheral blood, taken from a patient treated with radiotherapy plus ipilimumab. The rearrangement joins TRBV5-4 to TRBJ2-7; possibly TRBD2 for D (6 bases). CDR3 amino acids: CASSSNPGLSYEQYF. The CDR3 coding sequence is TGTGCCAGCAGCTCGAATCCGGGACTTTCCTACGAGCAGTACTTC.